This T cell receptor beta chain is from a study of OX40 agonist ivuxolimab in advanced cancers. Data came from immunoSEQ multiplex PCR; TCRdb stores just in-frame clones and leaves some out. Of some 52,000 clones listed, under 95% are singletons. From germline, CDR1 is MNHEY and CDR2 SVGAGI. The V gene lost 4 bases and the J gene lost 6 bases, with 13 bases spanning the gap. The CDR3 is 14 amino acids. Blood was sampled at baseline, cycle 4 day 1, and cycle 7 day 1. The specimen comprised CD4+ or CD8+ T cells sorted from blood, sampled in a trial of the OX40 agonist ivuxolimab. The TCR sequence derives from an adult with an advanced solid tumor such as melanoma, head and neck, liver or kidney cancer. The gene calls are TRBV6-5 and TRBJ1-5; no definite D call. The CDR3 is CASSLSPPVQPQHF. CDR3 nucleotide sequence: TGTGCCAGCAGTTTATCACCGCCGGTTCAGCCCCAGCATTTT.